This TCR beta chain was profiled in a study of cytomegalovirus exposure and HLA in healthy donors. V dropped 0 bases and J dropped 6 bases, with 6 bases sitting between them. The CDR3 runs 13 residues. Germline V lookup: CDR1 SGHVS, CDR2 FQNEAQ. Notes on this clone: What it recognizes is unknown.

Study-wide points: V segments that were indistinguishable, TRBV6-2 and TRBV6-3 among them, were omitted from analysis.

Primers for the PCR totalled 60 Vbeta and 13 Jbeta. Repertoires were generated with immunoSEQ multiplex PCR, while TCRdb's copy carries only in-frame clones and drops some. The table includes under 65,000 clones, roughly 84% detected once. The chain links TRBV7-8 to TRBJ2-1; no reliable D call. The sequenced sample consisted of PBMCs. This sequence originates from a young woman in good health and CMV-seronegative. The CDR3 loop is CASSLAASNEQFF. CDR3 nucleotides: TGTGCCAGCAGCTTAGCAGCGTCCAATGAGCAGTTCTTC.